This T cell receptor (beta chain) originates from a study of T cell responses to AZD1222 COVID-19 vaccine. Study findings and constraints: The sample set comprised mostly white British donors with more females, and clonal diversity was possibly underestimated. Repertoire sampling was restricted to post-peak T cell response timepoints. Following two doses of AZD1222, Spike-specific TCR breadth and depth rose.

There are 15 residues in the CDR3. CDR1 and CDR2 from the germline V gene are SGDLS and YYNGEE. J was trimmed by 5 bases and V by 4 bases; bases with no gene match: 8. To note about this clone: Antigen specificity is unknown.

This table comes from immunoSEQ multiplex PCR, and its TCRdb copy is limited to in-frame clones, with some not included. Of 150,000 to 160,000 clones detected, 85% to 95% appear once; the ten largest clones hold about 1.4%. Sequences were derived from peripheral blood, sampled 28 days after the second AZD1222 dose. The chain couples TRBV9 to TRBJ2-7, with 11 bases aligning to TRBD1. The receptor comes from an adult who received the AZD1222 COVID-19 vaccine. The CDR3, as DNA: TGTGCCAGCAGCCCCCAAGGACAGGGGGCCAACGAGCAGTACTTC. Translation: CASSPQGQGANEQYF.